This record looks at one TCR beta chain sequence and its context. This clonotype was seen ten or more times. Its binding antigen is unknown. Nothing much larger sits one base from this clone, and base qualities are not available. These data are taken from a study of CD8 T cells in ankylosing spondylitis (TCRdb year 2017). Notes on the research overall: To find TCR variants linked to disease, the study profiled T cell receptor beta repertoires in ankylosing spondylitis patients and healthy donors. The full study cohort comprised around 25 ankylosing spondylitis patients and around 100 healthy donors. Peripheral blood was sampled, and synovial fluid was additionally collected from ankylosing spondylitis patients. Broader findings and caveats from the paper: Some TCR beta motif variants had previously been reported in synovial fluid and blood of reactive arthritis patients, which suggested common disease-initiation mechanisms. The disease-linked clones were reported as significantly enriched in matched synovial fluid samples from ankylosing spondylitis patients. Blood from ankylosing spondylitis patients appeared to be characterized by a TCR beta motif composed of under 10 highly homologous amino acid variants. The disease-linked clones showed a CD8+ phenotype and occurred at relatively low frequencies in peripheral blood.

Sequencing took place on an Illumina HiSeq 2500. TCR beta libraries were prepared by quantitative 5'-RACE with molecular barcodes. From the authors' description of their analysis: A new computational method, built on a probabilistic model of VDJ rearrangement, was used to identify disease-linked TCR variants. TCRdb trimmed the raw reads at Q25, called clones with MiXCR and kept productive beta chains. Rows matching on CDR3 protein sequence are summarized as one entry with the most common DNA and genes. The V and J calls were determined by TCRdb, not by the authors. The sample has some 71,000 distinct CDR3 sequences on record, 5.3% of them singletons. Together, the top ten hold roughly 2.3% of the sample. Relative to germline, V is 3 bases shorter and J is 1 base shorter, with 12 bases between their ends. CDR1 MGHRA and CDR2 YSYEKL are derived from the germline V gene. Counted from cysteine to phenylalanine, this CDR3 has 16 amino acids. The retained sequence is limited to the CDR3, 48 bases, with the frame set at the first base.

Material: blood, either unsorted or a sorted T cell fraction (not recorded which). The sequence derives from a male donor with ankylosing spondylitis or in good health (not recorded which). The chain is encoded by TRBV4-1 joined to TRBJ1-4; a weak D assignment points to TRBD1 (5 bases agree). The CDR3 reads as follows: CASSQDWQGTNEKLFF. The sequence in DNA is TGCGCCAGCAGCCAGGACTGGCAGGGAACTAATGAAAAACTGTTTTTT.